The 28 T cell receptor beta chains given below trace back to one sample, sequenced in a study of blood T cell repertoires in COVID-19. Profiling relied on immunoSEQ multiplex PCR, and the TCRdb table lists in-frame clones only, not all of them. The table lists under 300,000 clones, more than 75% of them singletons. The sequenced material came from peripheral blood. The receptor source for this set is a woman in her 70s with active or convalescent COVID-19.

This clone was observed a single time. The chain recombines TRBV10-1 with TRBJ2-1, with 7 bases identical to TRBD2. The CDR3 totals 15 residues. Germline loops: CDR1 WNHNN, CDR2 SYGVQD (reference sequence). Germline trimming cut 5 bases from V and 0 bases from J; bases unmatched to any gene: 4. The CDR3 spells CASSLAGSSYNEQFF. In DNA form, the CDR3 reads TGCGCCAGCAGTTTAGCGGGCAGCTCCTACAATGAGCAGTTCTTC.

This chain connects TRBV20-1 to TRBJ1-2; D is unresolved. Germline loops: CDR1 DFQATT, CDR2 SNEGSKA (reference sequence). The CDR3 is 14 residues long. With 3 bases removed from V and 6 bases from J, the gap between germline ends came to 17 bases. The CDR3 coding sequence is TGCAGTGCTAGTGTAGCGGCGCTTGTAAATGGCTACACCTTC. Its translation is CSASVAALVNGYTF.

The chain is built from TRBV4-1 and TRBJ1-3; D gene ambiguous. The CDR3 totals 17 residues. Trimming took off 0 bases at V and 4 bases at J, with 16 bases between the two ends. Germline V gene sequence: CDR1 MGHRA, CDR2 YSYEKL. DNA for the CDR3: TGCGCCAGCAGCCAAGATACGTCAGTTTGGTACGGAAACACCATATATTTT. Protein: CASSQDTSVWYGNTIYF.

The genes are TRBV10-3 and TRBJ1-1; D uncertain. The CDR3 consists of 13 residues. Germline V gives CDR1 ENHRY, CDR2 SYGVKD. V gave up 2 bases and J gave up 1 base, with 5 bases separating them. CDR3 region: CAISERGNTEAFF. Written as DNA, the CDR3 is TGTGCCATCAGTGAGCGGGGGAACACTGAAGCTTTCTTT.

For the CDR3, the DNA is TGCGCCAGCAGCCAAGAGGCGGGGGTTTCCTACGAGCAGTACTTC. Protein sequence: CASSQEAGVSYEQYF. V usage is TRBV4-1 and J usage is TRBJ2-7, with TRBD2 matching over 7 bases. Germline loops: CDR1 MGHRA, CDR2 YSYEKL. The CDR3 loop spans 15 amino acids. Trimming removed 0 bases from V and 1 base from J; junction bases left unmatched: 3.

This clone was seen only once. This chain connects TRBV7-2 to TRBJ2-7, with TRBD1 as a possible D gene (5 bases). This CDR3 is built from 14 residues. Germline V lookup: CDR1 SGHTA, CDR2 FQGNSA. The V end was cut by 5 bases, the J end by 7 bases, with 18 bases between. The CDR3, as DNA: TGTGCCAGCAGCCTTACAGGTAACCTAGGGGAGCAGTACTTC. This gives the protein CASSLTGNLGEQYF.

CDR3: CASSTRTGSGNTIYF. In DNA form, the CDR3 reads TGTGCCAGTAGTACCCGGACAGGGTCTGGAAACACCATATATTTT. The rearrangement joins TRBV19 to TRBJ1-3; 8 nucleotides match TRBD1. This CDR3 spans 15 amino acids. In germline, CDR1 is LNHDA, CDR2 SQIVND (reference sequence). Germline trimming cut 4 bases from V and 1 base from J; bases unmatched to any gene: 3. The complete variable domain, with remaining parts taken from reference TRBV19 and TRBJ1-3, reads DGGITQSPKYLFRKEGQNVTLSCEQNLNHDAMYWYRQDPGQGLRLIYYSQIVNDFQKGDIAEGYSVSREKKESFPLTVTSAQKNPTAFYLCASSTRTGSGNTIYFGEGSWLTVV.

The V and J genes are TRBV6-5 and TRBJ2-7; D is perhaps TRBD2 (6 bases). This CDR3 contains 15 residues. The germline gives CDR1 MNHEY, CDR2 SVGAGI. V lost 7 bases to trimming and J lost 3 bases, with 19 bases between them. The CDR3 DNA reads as TGTGCCAGCACCGGTAGCCGGGGAGGTTTCTACGAGCAGTACTTC. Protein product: CASTGSRGGFYEQYF.

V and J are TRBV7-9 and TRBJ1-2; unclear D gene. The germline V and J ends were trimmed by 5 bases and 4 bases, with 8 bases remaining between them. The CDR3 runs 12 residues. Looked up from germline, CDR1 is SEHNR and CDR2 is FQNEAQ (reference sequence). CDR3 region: CASSPRSYGYTF. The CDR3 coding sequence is TGTGCCAGCAGCCCACGTAGCTATGGCTACACCTTC.

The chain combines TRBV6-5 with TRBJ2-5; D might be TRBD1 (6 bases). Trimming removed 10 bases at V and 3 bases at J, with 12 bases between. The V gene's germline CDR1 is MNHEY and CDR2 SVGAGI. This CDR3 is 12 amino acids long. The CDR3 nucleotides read TGTGCCATCCGGTCAGGGGAAGAGACCCAGTACTTC. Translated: CAIRSGEETQYF.

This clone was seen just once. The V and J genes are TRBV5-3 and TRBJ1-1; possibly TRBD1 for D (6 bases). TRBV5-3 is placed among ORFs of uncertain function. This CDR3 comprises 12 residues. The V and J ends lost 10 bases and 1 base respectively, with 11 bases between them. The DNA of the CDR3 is TGTGCCGGTAGGGGGTGGAACACTGAAGCTTTCTTT. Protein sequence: CAGRGWNTEAFF.

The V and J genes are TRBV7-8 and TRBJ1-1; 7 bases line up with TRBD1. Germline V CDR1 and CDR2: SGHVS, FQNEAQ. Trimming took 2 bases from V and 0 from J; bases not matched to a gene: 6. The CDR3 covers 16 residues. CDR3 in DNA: TGTGCCAGCAGCTTAATAGCTACAGGGGTGAACACTGAAGCTTTCTTT. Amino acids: CASSLIATGVNTEAFF.

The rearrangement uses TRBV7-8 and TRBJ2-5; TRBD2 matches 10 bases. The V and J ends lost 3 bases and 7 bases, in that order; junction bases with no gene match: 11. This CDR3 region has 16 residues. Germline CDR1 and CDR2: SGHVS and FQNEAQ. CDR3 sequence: CASSLSSGGRAGTQYF. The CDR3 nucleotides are TGTGCCAGCAGCTTGTCTAGCGGGGGAAGAGCGGGGACCCAGTACTTC.

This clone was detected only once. In nucleotides, the CDR3 is TGTGCCAGCAGCTTAGAAAGGACAGAGACCGGGGAGCTGTTTTTT. Protein sequence: CASSLERTETGELFF. The V and J genes are TRBV11-2 and TRBJ2-2; tentatively, D is TRBD1 (6 bases). Germline loops: CDR1 SGHAT, CDR2 FQNNGV. V was pared by 0 bases and J by 5 bases, with 10 bases between. CDR3 size: 15 residues.

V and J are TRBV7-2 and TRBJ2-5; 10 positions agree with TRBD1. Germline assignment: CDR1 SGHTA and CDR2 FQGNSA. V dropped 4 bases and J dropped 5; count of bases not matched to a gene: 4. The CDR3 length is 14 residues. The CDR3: CASSSGTGVETQYF. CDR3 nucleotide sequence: TGTGCCAGCAGCTCCGGGACAGGGGTCGAGACCCAGTACTTC.

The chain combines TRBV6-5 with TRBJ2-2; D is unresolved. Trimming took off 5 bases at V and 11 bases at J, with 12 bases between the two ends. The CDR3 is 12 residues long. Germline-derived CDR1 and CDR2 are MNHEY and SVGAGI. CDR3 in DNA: TGTGCCAGCAGTACCATCACCAGAGAGCTGTTTTTT. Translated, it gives CASSTITRELFF.

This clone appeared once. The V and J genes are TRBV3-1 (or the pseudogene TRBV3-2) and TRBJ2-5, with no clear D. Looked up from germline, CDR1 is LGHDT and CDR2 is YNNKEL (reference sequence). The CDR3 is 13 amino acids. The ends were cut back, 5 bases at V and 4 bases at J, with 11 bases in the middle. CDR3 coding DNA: TGTGCCAGCAGCTGGAGAGGTGTAGAGACCCAGTACTTC. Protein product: CASSWRGVETQYF.

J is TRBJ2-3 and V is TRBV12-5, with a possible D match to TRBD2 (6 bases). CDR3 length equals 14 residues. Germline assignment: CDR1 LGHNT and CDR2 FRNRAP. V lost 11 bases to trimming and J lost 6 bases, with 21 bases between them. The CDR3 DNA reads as TGTGCTGGGAGGCGACGAGCCCCCCAGGATACGCAGTATTTT. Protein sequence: CAGRRRAPQDTQYF.

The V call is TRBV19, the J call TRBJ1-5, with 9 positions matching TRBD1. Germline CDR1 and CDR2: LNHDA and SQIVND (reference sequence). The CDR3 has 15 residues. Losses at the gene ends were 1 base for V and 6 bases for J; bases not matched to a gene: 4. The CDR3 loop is CASSIGGQGSQPQHF. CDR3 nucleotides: TGTGCCAGTAGTATAGGAGGACAGGGGAGTCAGCCCCAGCATTTT.

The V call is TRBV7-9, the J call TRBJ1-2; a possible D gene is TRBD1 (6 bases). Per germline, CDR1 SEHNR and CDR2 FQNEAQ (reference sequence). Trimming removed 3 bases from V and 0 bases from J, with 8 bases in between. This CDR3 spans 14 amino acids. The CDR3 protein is CASSLDSSNYGYTF. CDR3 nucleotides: TGTGCCAGCAGCTTGGACAGTTCTAACTATGGCTACACCTTC.

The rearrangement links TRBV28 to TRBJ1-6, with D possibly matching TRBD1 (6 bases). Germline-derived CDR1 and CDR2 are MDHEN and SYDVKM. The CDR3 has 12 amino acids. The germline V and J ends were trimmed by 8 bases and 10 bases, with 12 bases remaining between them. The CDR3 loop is CASYRDGSPLHF. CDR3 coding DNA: TGTGCCAGCTACAGGGACGGATCACCCCTCCACTTT.

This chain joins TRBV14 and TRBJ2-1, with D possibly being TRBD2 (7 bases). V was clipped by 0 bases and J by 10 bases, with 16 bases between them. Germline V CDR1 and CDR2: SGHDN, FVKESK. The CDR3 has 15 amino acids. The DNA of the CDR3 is TGTGCCAGCAGCCAAGATGCGAGGACGGGGGGCGAGCAGTTCTTC. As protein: CASSQDARTGGEQFF.

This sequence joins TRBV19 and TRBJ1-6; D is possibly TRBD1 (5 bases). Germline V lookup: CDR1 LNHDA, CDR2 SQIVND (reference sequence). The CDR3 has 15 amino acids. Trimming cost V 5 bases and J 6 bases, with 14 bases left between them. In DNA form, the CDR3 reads TGTGCCAGTAGTGAAAACGGGGGAATTAATTCACCCCTCCACTTT. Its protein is CASSENGGINSPLHF.

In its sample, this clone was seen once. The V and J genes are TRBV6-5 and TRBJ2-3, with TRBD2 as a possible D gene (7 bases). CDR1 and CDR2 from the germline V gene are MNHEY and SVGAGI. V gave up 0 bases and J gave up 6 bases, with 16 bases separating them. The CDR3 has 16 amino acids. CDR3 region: CASSYSIAGAPDTQYF. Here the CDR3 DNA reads TGTGCCAGCAGTTACTCGATCGCGGGGGCGCCGGATACGCAGTATTTT.

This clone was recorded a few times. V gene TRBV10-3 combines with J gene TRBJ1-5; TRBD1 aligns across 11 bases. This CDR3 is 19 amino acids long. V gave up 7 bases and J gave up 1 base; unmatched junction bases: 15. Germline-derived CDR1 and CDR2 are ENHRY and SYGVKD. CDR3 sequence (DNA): TGTGCCATCACTAGGACAGGGGGCGCGTCTTCGAGAAGCAATCAGCCCCAGCATTTT. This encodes CAITRTGGASSRSNQPQHF.

The CDR3 is CASSQASGAFDEQFF. In DNA, the CDR3 is TGCGCCAGCAGCCAAGCTAGCGGGGCCTTCGATGAGCAGTTCTTC. The chain combines TRBV4-1 with TRBJ2-1; 9 positions match TRBD2. Germline lookup yields CDR1 MGHRA and CDR2 YSYEKL. The CDR3 runs 15 residues. Losses at the gene ends were 1 base for V and 8 bases for J; bases not matched to a gene: 6.

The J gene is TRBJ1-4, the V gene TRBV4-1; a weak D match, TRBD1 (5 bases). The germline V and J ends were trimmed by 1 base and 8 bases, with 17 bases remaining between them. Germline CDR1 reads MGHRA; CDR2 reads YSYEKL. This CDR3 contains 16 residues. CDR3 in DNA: TGCGCCAGCAGCCAAGGGAGGGGCTACGTAGGGGAAAAACTGTTTTTT. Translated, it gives CASSQGRGYVGEKLFF.

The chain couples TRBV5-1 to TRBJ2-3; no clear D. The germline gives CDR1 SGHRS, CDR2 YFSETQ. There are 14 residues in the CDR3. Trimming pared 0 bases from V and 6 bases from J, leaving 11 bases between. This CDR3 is CASSLGAGLDTQYF. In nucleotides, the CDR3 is TGCGCCAGCAGCTTGGGCGCCGGTTTGGATACGCAGTATTTT.